This TCR beta chain was sequenced in a study of regulatory T cells in long-lasting Graves disease. Study at large: Over-5-year antithyroid drug use with positive TSH receptor antibodies defined persistent Graves' disease in the study. Study-wide results and limits: Patients with persistent disease shared some 3,000 public clonotypes, outpacing the approximately 870 shared by new patients. Persistent disease was associated with favored TRBV28 usage and with favored use of TRBJ1-2 and TRBJ2-5.

Through Arm-PCR of CDR3 regions and iRepertoire HTBI primers, TCR beta libraries were built. TCRdb analysed the multiplex PCR reads with MiXCR anew, one entry per CDR3 protein. Of 450,000 or so distinct CDR3 sequences in the sample, about 22% were seen once. Time point specified: persistent/refractory GD, antithyroid drugs over 5 years with positive TRAb. Preparation of the TCR library used RNA extracted from PBMCs. Germline V gives CDR1 MDHEN, CDR2 SYDVKM. This CDR3 contains 16 residues. V gave up 4 bases and J gave up 6 bases, with 21 bases separating them. This clonotype has at least ten counts. Its antigen is still unknown.

Specimen: peripheral blood mononuclear cells (PBMCs), collected when the disease was refractory, from a patient treated with antithyroid drugs. This clonotype originated in a female donor with Graves disease. V and J are TRBV28 and TRBJ1-1; the D gene is possibly TRBD1 (5 bases). The CDR3 DNA reads TGTGCCAGCAGTTCCGGGGCCTCCCTGAGTCAGGCTGAAGCTTTCTTT. Encoded protein: CASSSGASLSQAEAFF.